This T cell receptor beta chain was recorded in a study of brain T cells in children with intractable seizures. The method was immunoSEQ multiplex PCR; TCRdb's version includes in-frame clones alone and lacks a portion of them. Of 88,000 or so clones detected, around nine tenths appear once; the ten largest clones hold 24%. This TCR was sampled from a girl aged 2 to 10 with Rasmussen encephalitis and intractable seizures. The source was peripheral blood, collected at surgery.

The CDR3 DNA follows: TGTGCCAGCTCCCCCGGGACAGGGCTAAGCACCTACAATGAGCAGTTCTTC. It is translated as CASSPGTGLSTYNEQFF. The chain has TRBV18 and TRBJ2-1, with 9 bases matching TRBD1. The CDR3 contains 17 residues. Trimming at V came to 6 bases and at J to 2 bases, leaving 11 bases not matched to a gene. Germline CDR1 is KGHSH and CDR2 is LQKENI.